The TCR beta chain under discussion was sequenced for a study of tumor-infiltrating lymphocytes in primary liver carcinoma. Study findings and constraints: Pairs comparing tumor with adjacent tissue or blood overlapped less than pairs drawn from tumor regions. Blood trailed tumors significantly in top-250-clone fraction (p = 0.039).

Co-extraction yielded RNA and DNA from roughly 20-30 mg of unsorted bulk tissue. The patients lived with chronic HBV infection and had not yet received any treatment. Five separate regions were sampled from each tumor. There are 15 residues in the CDR3. In germline, CDR1 is LGHNA, CDR2 YSLEER. V dropped 10 bases and J dropped 4 bases, with 23 bases sitting between them. The investigators made TCR beta cDNA from approximately 510 ng total RNA, using a constant-region primer. Libraries of TCR beta came from three nested multiplex PCR rounds with slightly modified ARM-PCR. Each of the first two PCR rounds ran roughly 9 cycles with TRBV1-TRBV30 forward and C-beta reverse primers. One entry per CDR3 protein results from TCRdb running MiXCR on the multiplex PCR reads. The repertoire holds 60,000 or so distinct CDR3 sequences, 60% to 85% seen once, with just over 55% in the top ten. Worth noting for this clonotype: What it binds is not known.

This TCR derives from a man aged 35-49 years with primary liver carcinoma and hepatitis B virus infection. The chain joins TRBV4-3 to TRBJ2-7, with D possibly TRBD2 on 5 matching bases. The sample consisted of liver tumor tissue from sampling region 2. Described subset: tumor region T2, inferior pole. In nucleotides, the CDR3 is TGCGCCAATAGCCAAGAACCTGGCGGAGGATACGAGCAGTACTTC. It specifies CANSQEPGGGYEQYF.